The 20 T cell receptor beta chains below were found in one sample sequenced in a study of a mutant IDH1 vaccine in newly diagnosed glioma. TCRdb keeps only in-frame clones here, not all; method: immunoSEQ multiplex PCR. The data hold roughly 39,000 clones, with around 82% observed a single time. Their antigen targets remain unknown. Sample time point: week 5, during vaccination. Topical imiquimod accompanied each vaccine dose, which consisted of 300 ug of mutant IDH1 20-mer peptide. Sequencing was performed on PBMCs, taken from a glioma patient whose treatment included an IDH1 peptide vaccine. The receptors stem from a man aged 35 to 55 with glioma.

This clone showed up just a few times. The chain is built from TRBV30 and TRBJ1-1, with D unclear. The V end lost 0 bases, the J end lost 1 base, and 24 bases lay between the germline ends. This CDR3 is 19 amino acids long. The germline V gene encodes CDR1 GTSNPN and CDR2 SVGIG (reference sequence). The CDR3 loop is CAWSVGSGRFDYRNTEAFF. CDR3 coding DNA: TGTGCCTGGAGTGTAGGTTCCGGCAGGTTTGACTATCGGAACACTGAAGCTTTCTTT.

The J gene is TRBJ2-3, the V gene TRBV2; 9 bases align to TRBD1. Germline values: CDR1 SNHLY, CDR2 FYNNEI. The CDR3 totals 16 residues. V trimming: 1 base; J trimming: 4 bases; junction bases outside the gene matches: 6. The CDR3 DNA follows: TGTGCCAGCAGTGAAGTTGGGACAGGGAACGCAGATACGCAGTATTTT. Its translation is CASSEVGTGNADTQYF.

This clone was seen a handful of times. J is TRBJ1-1 and V is TRBV5-6; 7 nucleotides agree with TRBD1. This CDR3 contains 12 residues. The junction had 9 bases not matched to a gene; V was cut back by 6 bases and J by 10 bases. The V gene's germline CDR1 is SGHDT and CDR2 YYEEEE. The CDR3, as DNA: TGTGCCAGCACCATGAGCGCAGGGGGAGCTTTCTTT. It encodes CASTMSAGGAFF.

The gene calls are TRBV5-3 and TRBJ1-5; D perhaps matches TRBD1 (5 bases). TRBV5-3 is marked as an open reading frame, function uncertain. CDR3 length equals 15 residues. Trimming removed 0 bases from V and 4 bases from J, with 11 bases in between. The CDR3 nucleotides read TGTGCCAGAAGCTTGGGACAGCCTTTTAATCAGCCCCAGCATTTT. Translated, it gives CARSLGQPFNQPQHF.

The rearrangement joins TRBV5-5 to TRBJ1-3; tentative D call: TRBD1 (5 bases). Trimming shortened V by 0 bases and J by 4 bases, and 14 bases separated the two germline ends. Germline V gene data show CDR1 as SGHKS and CDR2 as YYEKEE (reference sequence). The CDR3 length is 16 residues. CDR3 in amino acids: CASSLGGTASGNTIYF. CDR3 coding DNA: TGTGCCAGCAGCTTGGGGGGGACCGCCTCGGGAAACACCATATATTTT.

CDR3 DNA sequence: TGTGCCAGCAGCCCTACCGGGGGGAGCTCTGGAAACACCATATATTTT. This encodes CASSPTGGSSGNTIYF. This rearrangement joins TRBV11-2 to TRBJ1-3; D may be TRBD1 (5 bases). With 5 bases removed from V and 0 bases from J, the gap between germline ends came to 14 bases. The V gene's germline CDR1 is SGHAT and CDR2 FQNNGV. The CDR3 length is 16 residues.

The V gene is TRBV7-6, the J gene TRBJ2-7; no definite D call. CDR3 length: 13 residues. Germline V CDR1 and CDR2: SGHVS, FNYEAQ. Between the trimmed V and J ends, which lost 5 bases and 2 bases, there was a span of 10 bases. CDR3 region: CASSLTDTYEQYF. DNA for the CDR3: TGTGCCAGCAGCCTGACCGATACCTACGAGCAGTACTTC.

The chain links TRBV18 to TRBJ2-7; D remains unclear. This CDR3 region has 12 residues. Germline assignment: CDR1 KGHSH and CDR2 LQKENI. With 2 bases removed from V and 2 bases from J, the gap between germline ends came to 4 bases. The CDR3 protein is CASSPRPYEQYF. The CDR3 region has the DNA TGTGCCAGCTCACCAAGGCCCTACGAGCAGTACTTC.

The V and J genes are TRBV4-1 and TRBJ2-3; perhaps TRBD2 as D (7 bases). Germline CDR1 reads MGHRA; CDR2 reads YSYEKL. The CDR3 is 17 residues long. V lost 0 bases and J 2 bases, leaving 15 bases between the germline ends. The CDR3 nucleotides are TGCGCCAGCAGCCAAGATCATGGCGGGGGCCACACAGATACGCAGTATTTT. Amino acid sequence: CASSQDHGGGHTDTQYF.

CDR3 DNA sequence: TGTGCCACCCGACAGGCCCTGAGAAATTCACCCCTCCACTTT. Protein: CATRQALRNSPLHF. The rearrangement links TRBV15 to TRBJ1-6; a possible D gene is TRBD1 (6 bases). Trimming pared 8 bases from V and 7 bases from J, leaving 15 bases between. Germline-derived CDR1 and CDR2 are LNHNV and YYDKDF (reference sequence). The CDR3 has 14 residues.

This chain links TRBV14 with TRBJ1-4; D call uncertain. Germline V gene data show CDR1 as SGHDN and CDR2 as FVKESK. The CDR3 extends over 16 amino acids. Trimming removed 2 bases from V and 2 bases from J, with 12 bases in between. CDR3 region: CASSQWGGGTNEKLFF. In nucleotides, the CDR3 is TGTGCCAGCAGCCAATGGGGTGGTGGCACTAATGAAAAACTGTTTTTT.

V is TRBV19 and J is TRBJ2-7; tentatively, D is TRBD1 (6 bases). Trimming pared 4 bases from V and 5 bases from J, leaving 15 bases between. CDR3 length equals 14 residues. Germline assignment: CDR1 LNHDA and CDR2 SQIVND (reference sequence). The CDR3, as DNA: TGTGCCAGTAGTACAACAGGGTACGGGAACGAGCAGTACTTC. Translating it yields CASSTTGYGNEQYF.

The chain is built from TRBV7-2 and TRBJ2-5; D is unclear. This CDR3 comprises 14 residues. CDR1 and CDR2 from the germline V gene are SGHTA and FQGNSA. V dropped 6 bases and J dropped 3 bases, with 14 bases sitting between them. Written as DNA, the CDR3 is TGTGCCAGCAGTTTCCCGGCCTCGGAAGAGACCCAGTACTTC. Amino acids: CASSFPASEETQYF. Filled out from reference TRBV7-2 and TRBJ2-5, the complete variable domain reads GAGVSQSPSNKVTEKGKDVELRCDPISGHTALYWYRQSLGQGLEFLIYFQGNSAPDKSGLPSDRFSAERTGGSVSTLTIQRTQQEDSAVYLCASSFPASEETQYFGPGTRLLVL.

The chain joins TRBV19 to TRBJ1-1, with a weak D call TRBD1 (6 bases). The CDR3 extends over 14 amino acids. V was shortened by 4 bases and J by 2 bases, with 11 bases between the two germline ends. CDR1 and CDR2 (germline): LNHDA, SQIVND (reference sequence). For the CDR3, the DNA is TGTGCCAGTAGTACAGGACAGCGAAACACTGAAGCTTTCTTT. Amino acid sequence: CASSTGQRNTEAFF.

The rearrangement uses TRBV5-8 and TRBJ1-5; D unclear. Germline CDR1 SGHTS, CDR2 YDEGEE. The CDR3 spans 13 residues. The germline V and J ends were trimmed by 0 bases and 5 bases, with 6 bases remaining between them. CDR3 loop: CASSLGWDQPQHF. DNA of the CDR3: TGTGCCAGCAGCTTGGGATGGGATCAGCCCCAGCATTTT.

This clone was counted a single time. This chain joins TRBV7-9 and TRBJ1-3, with TRBD1 matching over 7 bases. The germline V gene has CDR1 SEHNR and CDR2 FQNEAQ (reference sequence). The CDR3 sequence is 16 residues long. V dropped 0 bases and J dropped 4; count of bases not matched to a gene: 6. The CDR3 loop is CASSLARGTVGNTIYF. CDR3 sequence (DNA): TGTGCCAGCAGCTTAGCGCGGGGGACAGTGGGAAACACCATATATTTT.

V gene TRBV12-5 combines with J gene TRBJ1-1; D unclear. The germline CDR1 and CDR2 sequences are LGHNT and FRNRAP. This CDR3 is 12 amino acids long. V was trimmed by 1 base and J by 7 bases, leaving 7 bases between them. CDR3 bases: TGTGCTAGTGGTTTGGGGGTGGGTGAAGCTTTCTTT. The encoded protein is CASGLGVGEAFF.

This chain links TRBV6-1 with TRBJ1-6, with D uncertain. CDR3 size: 14 residues. Trimming took 2 bases from V and 7 from J, leaving 9 bases between them. CDR1 and CDR2 from the germline V gene are MNHNS and SASEGT. For the CDR3, the DNA is TGTGCCAGCAGTGAAATAGTATCGAATTCACCCCTCCACTTT. Its translation: CASSEIVSNSPLHF.

The genes are TRBV5-1 and TRBJ2-7; weak D call: TRBD1 (8 bases). The CDR3 has 13 amino acids. V was clipped by 6 bases and J by 7 bases, with 17 bases between them. Germline assignment: CDR1 SGHRS and CDR2 YFSETQ. The CDR3 DNA reads TGCGCCAGCAACCTTCGGGGGGACAGGGAGCAGTACTTC. Protein: CASNLRGDREQYF.

The CDR3 here is CASSKAPGGELFF. The CDR3 coding sequence is TGTGCCAGCAGTAAAGCCCCGGGCGGGGAGCTGTTTTTT. The chain carries TRBV6-4 and TRBJ2-2, with unresolved D. V lost 5 bases to trimming and J lost 7 bases, with 11 bases between them. Per the germline V gene, CDR1 is MRHNA and CDR2 is SNTAGT. The CDR3 totals 13 residues.